This T cell receptor (beta chain) was observed in a study of OX40 agonist ivuxolimab in advanced cancers. Study-wide context: All patients had ivuxolimab intravenously every 2 weeks at 0.01 to 10 mg/kg. Overall study results and limits: Some nonresponders additionally presented with little normalized T-cell clonal expansion. The study found among the lowest clonal expansion in partial responders at 0.1-3.0 mg/kg.

This table comes from immunoSEQ multiplex PCR, and its TCRdb copy is limited to in-frame clones, with some not included. The sample lists fewer than 85,000 clones; approximately 84% were seen once. This clone came up once. Its specificity is not known. At one of its ends the junction is not consistent with the germline gene, which may arise from a read error. Sequenced here: CD4+ or CD8+ T cells sorted from blood, sampled in a trial of the OX40 agonist ivuxolimab. The receptor's source is an adult with an advanced solid tumor such as melanoma, head and neck, liver or kidney cancer.

The CDR3 loop is CASSLGGNSYNEQFF. The CDR3 DNA follows: TGTGCTAGCAGCTTAGGGGGGAACTCCTACAATGAGCAGTTCTTC. The chain couples TRBV7-7 to TRBJ2-1, with D possibly being TRBD1 or TRBD2 (6 bases each). CDR3 length: 15 amino acids. The germline CDR1 and CDR2 sequences are SSHAT and FNYEAQ (reference sequence).